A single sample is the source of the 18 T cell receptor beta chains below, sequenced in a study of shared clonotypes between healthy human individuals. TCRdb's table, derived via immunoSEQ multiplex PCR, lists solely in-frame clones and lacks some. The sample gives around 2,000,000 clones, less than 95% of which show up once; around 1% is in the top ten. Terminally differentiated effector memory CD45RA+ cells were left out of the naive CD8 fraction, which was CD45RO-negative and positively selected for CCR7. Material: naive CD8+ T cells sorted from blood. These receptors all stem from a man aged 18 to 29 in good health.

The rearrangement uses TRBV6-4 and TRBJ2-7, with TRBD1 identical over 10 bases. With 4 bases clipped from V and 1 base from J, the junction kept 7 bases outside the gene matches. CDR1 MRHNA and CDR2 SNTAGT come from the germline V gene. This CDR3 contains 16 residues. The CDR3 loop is CASSVRRGQGSYEQYF. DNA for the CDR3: TGTGCCAGCAGTGTCCGGCGGGGACAGGGGTCCTACGAGCAGTACTTC.

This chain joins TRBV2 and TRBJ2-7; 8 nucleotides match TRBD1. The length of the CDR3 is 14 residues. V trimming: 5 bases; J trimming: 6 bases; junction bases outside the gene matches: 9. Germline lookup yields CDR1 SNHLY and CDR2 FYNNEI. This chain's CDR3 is CASSSGQVVREQYF. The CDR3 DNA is TGTGCCAGCAGTTCGGGACAGGTGGTTCGCGAGCAGTACTTC.

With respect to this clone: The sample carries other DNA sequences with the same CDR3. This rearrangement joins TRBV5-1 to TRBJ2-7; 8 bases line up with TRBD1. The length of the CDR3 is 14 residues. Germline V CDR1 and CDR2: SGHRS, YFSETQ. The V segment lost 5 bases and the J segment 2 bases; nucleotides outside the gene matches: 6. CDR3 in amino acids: CASSYGQGAYEQYF. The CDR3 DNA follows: TGCGCCAGCAGTTACGGACAGGGCGCCTACGAGCAGTACTTC. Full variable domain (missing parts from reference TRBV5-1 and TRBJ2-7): KAGVTQTPRYLIKTRGQQVTLSCSPISGHRSVSWYQQTPGQGLQFLFEYFSETQRNKGNFPGRFSGRQFSNSRSEMNVSTLELGDSALYLCASSYGQGAYEQYFGPGTRLTVT.

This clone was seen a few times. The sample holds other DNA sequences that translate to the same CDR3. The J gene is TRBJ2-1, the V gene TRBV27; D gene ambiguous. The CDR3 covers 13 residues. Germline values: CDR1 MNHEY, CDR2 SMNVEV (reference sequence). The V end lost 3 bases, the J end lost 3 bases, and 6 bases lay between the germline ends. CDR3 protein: CASSFGGYNEQFF. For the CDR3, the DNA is TGTGCCAGCAGTTTCGGCGGCTACAATGAGCAGTTCTTC.

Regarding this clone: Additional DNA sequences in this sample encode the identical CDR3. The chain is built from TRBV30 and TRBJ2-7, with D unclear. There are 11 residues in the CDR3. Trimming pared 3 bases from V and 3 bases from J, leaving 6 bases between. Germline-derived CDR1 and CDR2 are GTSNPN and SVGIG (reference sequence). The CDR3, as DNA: TGTGCCTGGAGCGTAGGCTACGAGCAGTACTTC. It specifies CAWSVGYEQYF.

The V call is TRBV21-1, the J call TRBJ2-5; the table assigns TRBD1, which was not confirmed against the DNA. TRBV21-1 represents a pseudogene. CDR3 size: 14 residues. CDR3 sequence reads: CASSTQGRGETQYF. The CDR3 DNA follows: TGTGCCAGCAGCACACAGGGAAGGGGAGAGACCCAGTACTTC.

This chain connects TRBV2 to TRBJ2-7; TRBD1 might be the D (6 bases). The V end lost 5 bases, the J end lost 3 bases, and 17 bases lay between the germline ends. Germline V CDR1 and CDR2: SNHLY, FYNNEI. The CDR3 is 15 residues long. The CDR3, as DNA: TGTGCCAGCAGTCCACGGGACACCTCGCTCTACGAGCAGTACTTC. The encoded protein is CASSPRDTSLYEQYF.

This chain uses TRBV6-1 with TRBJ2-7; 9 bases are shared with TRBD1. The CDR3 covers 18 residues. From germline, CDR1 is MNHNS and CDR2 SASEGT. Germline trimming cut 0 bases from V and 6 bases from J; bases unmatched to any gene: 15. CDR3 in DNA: TGTGCCAGCAGTGAAGCGTGGGGGGACAGGGTTCAACTTCTCGAGCAGTACTTC. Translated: CASSEAWGDRVQLLEQYF.

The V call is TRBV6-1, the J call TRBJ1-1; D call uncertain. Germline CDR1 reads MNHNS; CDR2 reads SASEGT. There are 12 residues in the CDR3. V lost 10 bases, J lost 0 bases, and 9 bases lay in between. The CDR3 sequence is CATIGMNTEAFF. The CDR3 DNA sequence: TGTGCCACGATCGGTATGAACACTGAAGCTTTCTTT.

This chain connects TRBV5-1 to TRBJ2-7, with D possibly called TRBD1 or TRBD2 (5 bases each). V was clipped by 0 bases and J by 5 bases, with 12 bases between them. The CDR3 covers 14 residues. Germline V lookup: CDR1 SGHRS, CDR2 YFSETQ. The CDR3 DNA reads TGCGCCAGCAGCTTGGTAGGTTCGGGGCACGAGCAGTACTTC. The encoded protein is CASSLVGSGHEQYF.

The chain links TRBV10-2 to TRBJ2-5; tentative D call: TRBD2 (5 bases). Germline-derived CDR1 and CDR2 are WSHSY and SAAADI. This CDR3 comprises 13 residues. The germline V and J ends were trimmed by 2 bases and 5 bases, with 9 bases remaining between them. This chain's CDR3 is CASSEARRETQYF. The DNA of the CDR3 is TGCGCCAGCAGTGAGGCCAGGAGGGAGACCCAGTACTTC.

DNA of the CDR3: TGCGCCAGCAGCCAAGGACCAGGGATGGGGAACACCATATATTTT. Encoded protein: CASSQGPGMGNTIYF. The chain uses TRBV4-1 and TRBJ1-3; possibly TRBD1 for D (5 bases). V lost 1 base and J lost 7, with 14 bases in between. CDR1 and CDR2 from the germline V gene are MGHRA and YSYEKL. The CDR3 runs 15 residues.

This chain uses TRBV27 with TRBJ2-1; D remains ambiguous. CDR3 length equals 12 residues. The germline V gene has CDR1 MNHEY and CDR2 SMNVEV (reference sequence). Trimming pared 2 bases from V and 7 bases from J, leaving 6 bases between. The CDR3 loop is CASSLNSNEQFF. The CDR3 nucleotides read TGTGCCAGCAGTTTAAACTCGAATGAGCAGTTCTTC.

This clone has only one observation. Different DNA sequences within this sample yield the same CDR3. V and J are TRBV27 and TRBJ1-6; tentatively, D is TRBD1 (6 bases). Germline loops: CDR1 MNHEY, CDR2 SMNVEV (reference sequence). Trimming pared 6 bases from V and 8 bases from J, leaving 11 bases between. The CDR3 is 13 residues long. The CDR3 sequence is CASSLGGDSPLHF. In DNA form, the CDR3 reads TGTGCCAGCAGCCTAGGGGGGGATTCACCCCTCCACTTT.

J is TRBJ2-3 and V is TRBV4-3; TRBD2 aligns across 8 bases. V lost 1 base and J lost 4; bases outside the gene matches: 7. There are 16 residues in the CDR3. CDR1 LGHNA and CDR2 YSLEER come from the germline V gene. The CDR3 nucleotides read TGCGCCAGCAGCCAAGTCAACGGGAGGGCCGCAGATACGCAGTATTTT. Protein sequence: CASSQVNGRAADTQYF.

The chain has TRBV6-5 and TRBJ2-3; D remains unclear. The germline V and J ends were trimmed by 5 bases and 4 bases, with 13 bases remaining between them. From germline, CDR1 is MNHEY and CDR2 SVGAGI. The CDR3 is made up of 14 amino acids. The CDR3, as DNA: TGTGCCAGCAGTAATCGTATCGTATCAGATACGCAGTATTTT. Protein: CASSNRIVSDTQYF.

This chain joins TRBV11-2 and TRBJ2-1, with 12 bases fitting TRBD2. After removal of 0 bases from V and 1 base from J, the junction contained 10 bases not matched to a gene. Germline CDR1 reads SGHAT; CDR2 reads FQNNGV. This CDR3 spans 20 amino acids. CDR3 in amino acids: CASSLESRLAGAGSYNEQFF. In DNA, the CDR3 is TGTGCCAGCAGCTTAGAGTCTCGACTAGCGGGGGCTGGGTCCTACAATGAGCAGTTCTTC.

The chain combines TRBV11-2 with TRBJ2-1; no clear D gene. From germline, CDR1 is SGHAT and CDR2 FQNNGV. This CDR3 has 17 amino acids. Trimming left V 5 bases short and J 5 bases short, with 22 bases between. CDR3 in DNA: TGTGCCAGCAGCCCCGAACCCCACTTGAAAACGGACAATGAGCAGTTCTTC. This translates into CASSPEPHLKTDNEQFF.